Listed below are T cell receptor beta chains from one sample, sequenced in a study of T cells in pancreatic ductal adenocarcinoma. TCRdb's table, derived via immunoSEQ multiplex PCR, lists solely in-frame clones and lacks some. The table lists about 98,000 clones, nearly 95% of them singletons. Source material: PBMCs. The receptor source for this set is a human donor with pancreatic ductal adenocarcinoma. Both conserved end residues are part of each CDR3. The order of the fields is V gene, clone size, D gene, J gene, CDR3 protein, CDR3 DNA. The D gene is left open where the match is weak. A row's size may be missing; if present it is once, few, many or a size class.

V: TRBV4-1; size: .; D: .; J: TRBJ2-5; CDR3: CASSKSQGWEETQYF; DNA: TGCGCCAGCAGCAAATCACAGGGTTGGGAAGAGACCCAGTACTTC
V: TRBV6-5; size: .; D: TRBD1; J: TRBJ2-7; CDR3: CASSPRDSRDEQYF; DNA: TGTGCCAGCAGCCCGAGGGACAGTCGAGACGAGCAGTACTTC
V: TRBV6-5; size: .; D: .; J: TRBJ1-2; CDR3: CASNPQGANYGYTF; DNA: TGTGCCAGCAACCCACAGGGAGCTAACTATGGCTACACCTTC
V: TRBV19; size: .; D: TRBD1; J: TRBJ1-5; CDR3: CASSHLTGGNQPQHF; DNA: TGTGCCAGTAGCCACTTGACAGGGGGCAATCAGCCCCAGCATTTT
V: TRBV5-8; size: once; D: .; J: TRBJ2-7; CDR3: CASSPGRTSLSYEQYF; DNA: TGTGCCAGCAGCCCCGGACGAACTAGCTTGTCCTACGAGCAGTACTTC
V: TRBV18; size: .; D: .; J: TRBJ2-7; CDR3: CASSPPLAYEQYF; DNA: TGTGCCAGCTCACCACCTCTAGCCTACGAGCAGTACTTC
V: TRBV29-1; size: .; D: TRBD2; J: TRBJ2-1; CDR3: CSVDQPRTSGSNEQFF; DNA: TGCAGCGTTGACCAACCAAGGACTAGCGGGAGTAATGAGCAGTTCTTC
V: TRBV2; size: .; D: .; J: TRBJ2-5; CDR3: CASRAQETQYF; DNA: TGTGCCAGCAGGGCCCAAGAGACCCAGTACTTC
V: TRBV14; size: .; D: .; J: TRBJ1-2; CDR3: CASSQDFRQGQNYGYTF; DNA: TGTGCCAGCAGCCAAGATTTCAGGCAGGGGCAGAACTATGGCTACACCTTC
V: TRBV2; size: .; D: TRBD2; J: TRBJ2-7; CDR3: CASRTSGIYEQYF; DNA: TGTGCCAGCAGGACTAGCGGGATCTACGAGCAGTACTTC